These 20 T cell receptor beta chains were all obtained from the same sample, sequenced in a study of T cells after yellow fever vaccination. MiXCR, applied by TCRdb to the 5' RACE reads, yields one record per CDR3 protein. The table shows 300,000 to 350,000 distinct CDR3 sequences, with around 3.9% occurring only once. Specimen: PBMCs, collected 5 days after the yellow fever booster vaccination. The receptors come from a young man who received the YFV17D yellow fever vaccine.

The DNA of the CDR3 is TGTGCCAGCAGCCCGACAGGCGGGGGTAGCAATCAGCCCCAGCATTTT. Amino acids: CASSPTGGGSNQPQHF. The rearrangement uses TRBV7-9 and TRBJ1-5, with TRBD1 as a possible D gene (6 bases). The CDR3 spans 16 residues. The V gene's germline CDR1 is SEHNR and CDR2 FQNEAQ (reference sequence). With 5 bases removed from V and 0 bases from J, the gap between germline ends came to 14 bases. Full variable domain (remainder filled in from reference TRBV7-9 and TRBJ1-5): DTGVSQNPRHKITKRGQNVTFRCDPISEHNRLYWYRQTLGQGPEFLTYFQNEAQLEKSRLLSDRFSAERPKGSFSTLEIQRTEQGDSAMYLCASSPTGGGSNQPQHFGDGTRLSIL.

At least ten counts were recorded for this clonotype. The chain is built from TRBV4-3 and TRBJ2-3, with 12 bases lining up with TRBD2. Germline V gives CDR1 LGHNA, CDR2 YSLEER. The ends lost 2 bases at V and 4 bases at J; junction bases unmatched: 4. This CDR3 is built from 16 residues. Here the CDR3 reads CASSQNLAGGADTQYF. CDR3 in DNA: TGCGCCAGCAGCCAAAATCTAGCGGGGGGGGCAGATACGCAGTATTTT.

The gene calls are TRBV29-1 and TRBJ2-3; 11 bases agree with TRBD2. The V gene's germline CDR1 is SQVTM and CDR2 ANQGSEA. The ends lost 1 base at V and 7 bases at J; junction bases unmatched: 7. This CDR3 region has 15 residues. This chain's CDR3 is CSVEVIAGGLYTQYF. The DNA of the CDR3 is TGCAGCGTTGAAGTCATAGCGGGGGGGCTTTATACGCAGTATTTT.

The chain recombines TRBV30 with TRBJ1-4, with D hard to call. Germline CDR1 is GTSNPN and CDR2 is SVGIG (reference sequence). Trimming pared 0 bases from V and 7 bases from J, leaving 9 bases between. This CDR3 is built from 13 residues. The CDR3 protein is CAWSVLGSEKLFF. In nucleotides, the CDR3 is TGTGCCTGGAGTGTACTTGGAAGTGAAAAACTGTTTTTT.

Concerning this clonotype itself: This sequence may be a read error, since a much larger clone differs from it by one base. In DNA form, the CDR3 reads TGTGCCAGCGGAAAAGTGGGCAGTAATTCACCCCTCCACTTT. It yields the protein CASGKVGSNSPLHF. The V gene is TRBV9, the J gene TRBJ1-6; D unclear. The CDR3 loop spans 14 amino acids. Per germline, CDR1 SGDLS and CDR2 YYNGEE. The V gene lost 7 bases and the J gene lost 6 bases, with 14 bases spanning the gap.

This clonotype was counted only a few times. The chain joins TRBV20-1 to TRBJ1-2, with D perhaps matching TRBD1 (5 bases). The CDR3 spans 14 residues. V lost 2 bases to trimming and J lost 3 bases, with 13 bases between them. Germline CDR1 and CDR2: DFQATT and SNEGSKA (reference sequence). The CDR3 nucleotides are TGCAGTGCTAGAAAACGGGGGTCGGACTATGGCTACACCTTC. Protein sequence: CSARKRGSDYGYTF.

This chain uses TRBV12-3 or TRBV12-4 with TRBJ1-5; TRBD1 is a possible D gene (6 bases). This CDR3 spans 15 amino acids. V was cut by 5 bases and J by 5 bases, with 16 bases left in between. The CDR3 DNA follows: TGTGCCAGCAGTAAAACAGGGTACCCTCATCAGCCCCAGCATTTT. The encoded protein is CASSKTGYPHQPQHF.

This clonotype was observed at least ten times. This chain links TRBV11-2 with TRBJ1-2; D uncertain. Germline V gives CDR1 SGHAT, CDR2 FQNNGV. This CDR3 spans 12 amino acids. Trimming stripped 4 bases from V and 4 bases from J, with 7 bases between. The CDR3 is CASSSDLYGYTF. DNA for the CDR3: TGTGCCAGCAGCTCCGACCTCTATGGCTACACCTTC.

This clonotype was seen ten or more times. The CDR3 DNA reads as TGTGCCAGCAGGATTACAGGAAGCTCCTACAATGAGCAGTTCTTC. This sequence encodes CASRITGSSYNEQFF. This chain uses TRBV6-6 with TRBJ2-1, with D possibly TRBD1 on 5 matching bases. Trimming shortened V by 6 bases and J by 0 bases, and 12 bases separated the two germline ends. Germline V gene data show CDR1 as MNHNY and CDR2 as SVGAGI (reference sequence). The CDR3 is 15 residues long.

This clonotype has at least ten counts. This CDR3 reads CASSPGSSLGSEQYF. CDR3 coding DNA: TGCGCCAGCAGCCCCGGATCGTCCCTTGGGTCCGAGCAGTACTTC. The genes are TRBV4-1 and TRBJ2-7; D not resolved. The CDR3 length is 15 residues. Germline V CDR1 and CDR2: MGHRA, YSYEKL. Between the trimmed V and J ends, which lost 4 bases and 6 bases, there was a span of 19 bases.

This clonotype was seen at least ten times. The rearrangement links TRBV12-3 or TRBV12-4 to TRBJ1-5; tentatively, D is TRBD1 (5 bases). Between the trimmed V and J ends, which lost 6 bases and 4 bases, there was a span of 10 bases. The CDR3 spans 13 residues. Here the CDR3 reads CASSTGENQPQHF. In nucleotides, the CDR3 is TGTGCCAGCAGCACAGGAGAAAATCAGCCCCAGCATTTT.

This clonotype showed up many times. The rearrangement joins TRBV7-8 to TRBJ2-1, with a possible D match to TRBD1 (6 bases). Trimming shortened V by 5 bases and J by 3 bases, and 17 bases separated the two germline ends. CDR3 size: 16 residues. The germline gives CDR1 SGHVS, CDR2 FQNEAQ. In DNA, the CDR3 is TGTGCCAGCAGCATCCCCGCGGACAGAAGCTACAATGAGCAGTTCTTC. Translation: CASSIPADRSYNEQFF.

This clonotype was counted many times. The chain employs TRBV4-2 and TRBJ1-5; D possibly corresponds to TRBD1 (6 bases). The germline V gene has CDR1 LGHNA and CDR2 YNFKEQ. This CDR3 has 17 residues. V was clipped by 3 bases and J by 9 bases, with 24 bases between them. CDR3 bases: TGTGCCAGCAGCCAGGGCCCTACCGGGACACCCGTTGGGCCCCAGCATTTT. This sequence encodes CASSQGPTGTPVGPQHF.

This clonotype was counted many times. Written as DNA, the CDR3 is TGCGCCAGCAGCTTGGAACCAGACAGCTCCTACGAGCAGTACGTC. As protein: CASSLEPDSSYEQYV. The rearrangement uses TRBV5-1 and TRBJ2-7; perhaps TRBD1 as D (5 bases). Trimming removed 0 bases at V and 0 bases at J, with 10 bases between. The V gene's germline CDR1 is SGHRS and CDR2 YFSETQ. This CDR3 is 15 amino acids long.

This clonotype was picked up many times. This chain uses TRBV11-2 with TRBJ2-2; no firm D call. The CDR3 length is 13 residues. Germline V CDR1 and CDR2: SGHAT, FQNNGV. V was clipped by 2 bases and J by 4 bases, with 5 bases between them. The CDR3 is CASSLLTTGELFF. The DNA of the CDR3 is TGTGCCAGCAGCTTACTCACCACCGGGGAGCTGTTTTTT.

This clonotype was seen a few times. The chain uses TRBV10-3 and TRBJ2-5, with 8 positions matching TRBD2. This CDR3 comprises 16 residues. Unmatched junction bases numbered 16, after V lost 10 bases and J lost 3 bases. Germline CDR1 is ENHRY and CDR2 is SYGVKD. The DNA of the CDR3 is TGTGCCACCACCGATCCGGGACTAGGGAGGAAAGAGACCCAGTACTTC. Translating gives CATTDPGLGRKETQYF.

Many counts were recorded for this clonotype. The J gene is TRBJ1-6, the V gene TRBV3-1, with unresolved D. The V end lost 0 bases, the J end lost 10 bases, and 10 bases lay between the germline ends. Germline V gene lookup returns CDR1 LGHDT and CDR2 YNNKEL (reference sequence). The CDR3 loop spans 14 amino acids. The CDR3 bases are TGTGCCAGCAGCCAAGATAGGGTAGGATCACCCCTCCACTTT. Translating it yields CASSQDRVGSPLHF.

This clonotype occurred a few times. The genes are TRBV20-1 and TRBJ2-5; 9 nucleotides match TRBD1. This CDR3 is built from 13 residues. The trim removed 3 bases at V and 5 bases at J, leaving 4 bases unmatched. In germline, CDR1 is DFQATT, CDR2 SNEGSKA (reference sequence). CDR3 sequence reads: CSASTGGKETQYF. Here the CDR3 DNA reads TGCAGTGCTAGCACAGGGGGCAAGGAGACCCAGTACTTC.

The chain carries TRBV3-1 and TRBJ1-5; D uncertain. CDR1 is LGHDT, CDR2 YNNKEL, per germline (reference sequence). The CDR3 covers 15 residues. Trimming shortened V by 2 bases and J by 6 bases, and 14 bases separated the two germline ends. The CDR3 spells CASSQSLTKGQPQHF. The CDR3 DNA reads TGTGCCAGCAGCCAAAGCCTGACGAAGGGTCAGCCCCAGCATTTT.

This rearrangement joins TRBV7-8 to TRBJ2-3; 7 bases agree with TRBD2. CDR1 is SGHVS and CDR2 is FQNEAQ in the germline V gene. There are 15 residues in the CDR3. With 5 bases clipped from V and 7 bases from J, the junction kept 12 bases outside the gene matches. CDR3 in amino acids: CASSPLGGGPNTQYF. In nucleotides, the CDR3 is TGTGCCAGCAGCCCGCTTGGCGGGGGACCAAATACGCAGTATTTT.